The 5 T cell receptor beta chains below were found in one sample sequenced in a study of blood T cell repertoires in COVID-19. The assay was immunoSEQ multiplex PCR, and TCRdb's table has in-frame clones only and misses some. The table has about 81,000 clones, 91% seen once; the top ten hold 1.9%. The specimen was peripheral blood. The source is a woman in her 50s in a cohort sampled during active COVID-19.

V usage is TRBV6-1 and J usage is TRBJ2-7; 8 bases agree with TRBD1. Looked up from germline, CDR1 is MNHNS and CDR2 is SASEGT. The V segment lost 1 base and the J segment 4 bases; nucleotides outside the gene matches: 3. The length of the CDR3 is 14 residues. The DNA of the CDR3 is TGTGCCAGCAGTGAAGGGACAGGGAGGTACGAGCAGTACTTC. The encoded protein is CASSEGTGRYEQYF.

The chain couples TRBV5-1 to TRBJ2-2, with 7 bases matching TRBD1. V was pared by 6 bases and J by 5 bases, with 7 bases of the junction left unmatched. Germline V lookup: CDR1 SGHRS, CDR2 YFSETQ. The CDR3 loop spans 14 amino acids. DNA of the CDR3: TGCGCCAGCAACCCGGGACAGCAGACCGGGGAGCTGTTTTTT. It specifies CASNPGQQTGELFF.

J is TRBJ1-2 and V is TRBV30; 7 positions match TRBD1. Germline V gene lookup returns CDR1 GTSNPN and CDR2 SVGIG (reference sequence). V trimming: 3 bases; J trimming: 7 bases; junction bases outside the gene matches: 11. The CDR3 is 14 residues long. The CDR3 sequence: CAWSPQGSLFGYTF. The DNA for the CDR3 is TGTGCCTGGAGCCCACAGGGGAGTCTTTTTGGCTACACCTTC.

This chain joins TRBV5-1 and TRBJ1-1; no clear D. The CDR3 is 13 residues long. CDR1 and CDR2 (germline): SGHRS, YFSETQ. V lost 0 bases and J 1 base, leaving 4 bases between the germline ends. The CDR3 coding sequence is TGCGCCAGCAGCTTGGAGCCGAACACTGAAGCTTTCTTT. This translates into CASSLEPNTEAFF.

The V call is TRBV2, the J call TRBJ1-2; D perhaps matches TRBD1 (6 bases). The germline V and J ends were trimmed by 4 bases and 7 bases, with 10 bases remaining between them. The CDR3 length is 12 residues. Germline values: CDR1 SNHLY, CDR2 FYNNEI. The CDR3 here is CASSAGVSGYTF. The CDR3 nucleotides are TGTGCCAGCAGTGCAGGGGTCAGTGGCTACACCTTC.